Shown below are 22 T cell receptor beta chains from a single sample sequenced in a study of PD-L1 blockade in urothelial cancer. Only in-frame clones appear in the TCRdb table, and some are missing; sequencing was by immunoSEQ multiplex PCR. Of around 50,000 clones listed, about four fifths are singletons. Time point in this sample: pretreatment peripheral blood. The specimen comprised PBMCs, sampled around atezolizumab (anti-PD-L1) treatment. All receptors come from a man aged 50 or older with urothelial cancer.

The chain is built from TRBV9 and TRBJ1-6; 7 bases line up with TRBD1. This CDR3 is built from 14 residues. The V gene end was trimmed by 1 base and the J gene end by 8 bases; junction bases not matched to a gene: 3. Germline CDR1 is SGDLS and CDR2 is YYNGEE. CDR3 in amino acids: CASSVLTGDSPLHF. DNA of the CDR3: TGTGCCAGCAGCGTACTCACAGGGGATTCACCCCTCCACTTT.

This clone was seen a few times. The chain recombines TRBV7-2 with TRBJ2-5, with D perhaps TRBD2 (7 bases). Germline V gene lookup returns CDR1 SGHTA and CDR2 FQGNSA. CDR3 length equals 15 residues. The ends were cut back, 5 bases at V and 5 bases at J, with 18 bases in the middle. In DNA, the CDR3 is TGTGCCAGCAGCCGGATTACGGGGAGGGGGGAGACCCAGTACTTC. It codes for CASSRITGRGETQYF.

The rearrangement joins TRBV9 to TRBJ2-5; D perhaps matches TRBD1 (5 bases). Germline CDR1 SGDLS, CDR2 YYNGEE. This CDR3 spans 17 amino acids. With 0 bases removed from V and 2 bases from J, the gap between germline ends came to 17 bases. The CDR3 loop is CASSVASQGTEQETQYF. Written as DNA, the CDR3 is TGTGCCAGCAGCGTAGCTAGTCAGGGTACAGAACAAGAGACCCAGTACTTC.

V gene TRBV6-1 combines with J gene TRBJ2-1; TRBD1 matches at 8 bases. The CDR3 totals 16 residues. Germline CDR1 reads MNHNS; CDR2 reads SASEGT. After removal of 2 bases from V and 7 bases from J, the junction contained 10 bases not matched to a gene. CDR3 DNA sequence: TGTGCCAGCAGTGAATGGAGCAGGGGGCGAGTGAATGAGCAGTTCTTC. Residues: CASSEWSRGRVNEQFF.

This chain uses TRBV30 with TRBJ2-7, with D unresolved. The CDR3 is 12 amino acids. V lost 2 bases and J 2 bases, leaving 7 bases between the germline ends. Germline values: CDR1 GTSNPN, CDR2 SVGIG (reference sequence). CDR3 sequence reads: CAWSSSTYEQYF. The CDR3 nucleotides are TGTGCCTGGAGTAGCTCTACCTACGAGCAGTACTTC.

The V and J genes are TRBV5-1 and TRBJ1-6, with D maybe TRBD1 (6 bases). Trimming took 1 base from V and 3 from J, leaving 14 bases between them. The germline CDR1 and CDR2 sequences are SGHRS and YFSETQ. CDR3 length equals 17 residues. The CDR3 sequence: CASSLSPQGVYNSPLHF. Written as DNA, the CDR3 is TGCGCCAGCAGCTTGTCCCCACAGGGCGTCTATAATTCACCCCTCCACTTT. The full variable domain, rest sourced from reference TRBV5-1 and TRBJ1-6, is KAGVTQTPRYLIKTRGQQVTLSCSPISGHRSVSWYQQTPGQGLQFLFEYFSETQRNKGNFPGRFSGRQFSNSRSEMNVSTLELGDSALYLCASSLSPQGVYNSPLHFGNGTRLTVT.

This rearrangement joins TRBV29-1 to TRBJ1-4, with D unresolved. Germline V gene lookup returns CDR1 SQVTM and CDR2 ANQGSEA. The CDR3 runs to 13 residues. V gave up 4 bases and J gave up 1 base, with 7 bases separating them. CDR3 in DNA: TGCAGCGTTGCCGACAAAACTAATGAAAAACTGTTTTTT. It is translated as CSVADKTNEKLFF.

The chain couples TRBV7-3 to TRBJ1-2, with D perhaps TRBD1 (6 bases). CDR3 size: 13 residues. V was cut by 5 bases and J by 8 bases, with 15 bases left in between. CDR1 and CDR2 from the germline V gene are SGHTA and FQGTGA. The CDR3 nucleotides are TGTGCCAGCAGCGAGGGGGGGGTAAGCGGCTACACCTTC. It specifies CASSEGGVSGYTF.

This CDR3 is CASSQGTGGLTDTQYF. CDR3 DNA sequence: TGTGCCAGCAGCCAGGGCACAGGGGGCTTAACAGATACGCAGTATTTT. The chain links TRBV14 to TRBJ2-3; 9 bases agree with TRBD1. Looked up from germline, CDR1 is SGHDN and CDR2 is FVKESK. V shed 3 bases and J 3 bases; nucleotides not matched to a gene: 7. The CDR3 loop spans 16 amino acids.

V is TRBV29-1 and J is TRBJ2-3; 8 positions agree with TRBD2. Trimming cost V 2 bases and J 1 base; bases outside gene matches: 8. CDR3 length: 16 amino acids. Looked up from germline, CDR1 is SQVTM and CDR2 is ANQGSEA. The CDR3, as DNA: TGCAGCGTTGAATTCGTGTTAGCGGGACGCACAGATACGCAGTATTTT. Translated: CSVEFVLAGRTDTQYF.

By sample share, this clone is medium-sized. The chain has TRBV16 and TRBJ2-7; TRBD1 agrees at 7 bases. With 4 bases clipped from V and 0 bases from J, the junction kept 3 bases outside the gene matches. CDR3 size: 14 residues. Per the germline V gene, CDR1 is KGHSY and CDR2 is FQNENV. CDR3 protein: CASSLQGTSYEQYF. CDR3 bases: TGTGCCAGCAGCCTACAGGGGACCTCCTACGAGCAGTACTTC.

As DNA, the CDR3 is TGTGCCAGCAGCGTAGGGGCAGGACAGGGACCCCACGAGCAGTACTTC. Protein sequence: CASSVGAGQGPHEQYF. V and J are TRBV9 and TRBJ2-7; 8 bases map to TRBD1. CDR3 length: 16 residues. Germline V gene sequence: CDR1 SGDLS, CDR2 YYNGEE. V gave up 0 bases and J gave up 5 bases; unmatched junction bases: 10.

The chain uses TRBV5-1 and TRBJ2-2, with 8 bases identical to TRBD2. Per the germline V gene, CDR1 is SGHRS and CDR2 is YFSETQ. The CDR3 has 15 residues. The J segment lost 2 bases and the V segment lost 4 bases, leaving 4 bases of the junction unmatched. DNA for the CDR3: TGCGCCAGCAGCGCGGGACTAGGCAACACCGGGGAGCTGTTTTTT. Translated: CASSAGLGNTGELFF.

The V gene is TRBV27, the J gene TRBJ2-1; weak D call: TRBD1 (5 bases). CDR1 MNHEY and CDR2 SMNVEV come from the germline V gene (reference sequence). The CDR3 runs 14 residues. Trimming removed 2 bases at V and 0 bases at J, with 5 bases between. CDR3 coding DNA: TGTGCCAGCAGTTTACAGGGCTCCTACAATGAGCAGTTCTTC. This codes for CASSLQGSYNEQFF.

The CDR3 DNA is TGTGCCAGCAGTTTAAGGGGAGGCCCTATGGGGTGGTATGGCTACACCTTC. Translation gives CASSLRGGPMGWYGYTF. The V call is TRBV27, the J call TRBJ1-2; D is perhaps TRBD1 (5 bases). The CDR3 sequence is 17 residues long. The germline V gene encodes CDR1 MNHEY and CDR2 SMNVEV (reference sequence). V dropped 2 bases and J dropped 5 bases, with 21 bases sitting between them.

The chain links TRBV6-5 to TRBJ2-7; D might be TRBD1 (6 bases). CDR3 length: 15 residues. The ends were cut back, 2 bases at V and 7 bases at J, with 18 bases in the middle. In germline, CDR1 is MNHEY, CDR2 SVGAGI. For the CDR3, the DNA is TGTGCCAGCAGTTACGGGGGAGTGGGGGCACGAGAGCAGTACTTC. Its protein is CASSYGGVGAREQYF.

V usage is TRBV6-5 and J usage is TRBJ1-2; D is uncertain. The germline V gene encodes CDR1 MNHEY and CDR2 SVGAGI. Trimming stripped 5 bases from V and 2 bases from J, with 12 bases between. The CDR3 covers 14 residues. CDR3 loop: CASSDIDKNYGYTF. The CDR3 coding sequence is TGTGCCAGCAGTGACATAGACAAGAACTATGGCTACACCTTC.

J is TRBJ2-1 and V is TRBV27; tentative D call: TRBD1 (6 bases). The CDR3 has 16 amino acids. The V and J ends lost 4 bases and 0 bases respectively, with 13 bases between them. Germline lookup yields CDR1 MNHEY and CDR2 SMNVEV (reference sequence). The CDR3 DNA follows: TGTGCCAGCAGTTCCAGACAGGCCCGCTCCTACAATGAGCAGTTCTTC. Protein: CASSSRQARSYNEQFF.

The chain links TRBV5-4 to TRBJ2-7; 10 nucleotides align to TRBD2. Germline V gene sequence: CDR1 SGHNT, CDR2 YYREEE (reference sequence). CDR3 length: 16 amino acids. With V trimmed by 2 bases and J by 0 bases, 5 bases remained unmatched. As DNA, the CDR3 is TGTGCCAGCAGCTTAGGCTTAGCGGGAGGCTCCTACGAGCAGTACTTC. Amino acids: CASSLGLAGGSYEQYF.

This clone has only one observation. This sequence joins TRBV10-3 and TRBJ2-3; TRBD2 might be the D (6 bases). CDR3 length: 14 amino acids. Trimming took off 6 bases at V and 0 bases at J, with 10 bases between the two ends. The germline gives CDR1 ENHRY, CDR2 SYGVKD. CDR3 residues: CAIRGTSSTDTQYF. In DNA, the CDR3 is TGTGCCATCAGAGGGACTTCTAGCACAGATACGCAGTATTTT.

CDR3 loop: CASSLDRDYGYTF. The CDR3 bases are TGCGCCAGCAGCTTGGACAGGGACTATGGCTACACCTTC. This chain links TRBV5-1 with TRBJ1-2; tentatively, D is TRBD1 (6 bases). Germline CDR1 reads SGHRS; CDR2 reads YFSETQ. The CDR3 is made up of 13 amino acids. V was shortened by 0 bases and J by 3 bases, with 6 bases between the two germline ends.

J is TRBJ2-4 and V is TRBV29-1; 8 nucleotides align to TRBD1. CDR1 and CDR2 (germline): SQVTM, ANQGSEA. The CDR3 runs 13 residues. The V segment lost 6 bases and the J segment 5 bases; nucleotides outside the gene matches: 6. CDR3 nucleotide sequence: TGCAGCGTCCAGACAGGGGCCGAAAACATTCAGTACTTC. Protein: CSVQTGAENIQYF.